This entry lists 29 T cell receptor beta chains sequenced from one sample in a study of shared T cell receptors in the human thymus. Assay: immunoSEQ multiplex PCR; the TCRdb copy retains only in-frame clones and omits some. Of about 660,000 clones in the sample, roughly 90% were seen once. The sample was also reused in another study, on human thymus T cells.

The sample consisted of thymocytes. These receptors all stem from a boy under two years old with a congenital heart defect.

The chain couples TRBV29-1 to TRBJ1-1; TRBD1 aligns across 8 bases. Germline V lookup: CDR1 SQVTM, CDR2 ANQGSEA. J was trimmed by 8 bases and V by 7 bases; bases with no gene match: 9. This CDR3 is 12 amino acids long. The CDR3 is CSAVVRDREAFF. In DNA form, the CDR3 reads TGCAGCGCTGTCGTCAGGGACAGGGAAGCTTTCTTT.

The DNA for the CDR3 is TGTGCCAGTGCAAACCGGGACATAGACTACGAGCAGTACTTC. Protein: CASANRDIDYEQYF. The chain uses TRBV19 and TRBJ2-7, with D perhaps TRBD1 (6 bases). CDR1 and CDR2 from the germline V gene are LNHDA and SQIVND (reference sequence). V was shortened by 8 bases and J by 3 bases, with 17 bases between the two germline ends. The CDR3 sequence is 14 residues long.

The chain carries TRBV7-9 and TRBJ2-7; the D gene is possibly TRBD1 (6 bases). The V end was cut by 2 bases, the J end by 2 bases, with 13 bases between. Germline V gives CDR1 SEHNR, CDR2 FQNEAQ (reference sequence). The CDR3 runs to 15 residues. The CDR3 DNA follows: TGTGCCAGCAGCTTAAAACAGGGAGTCCCCTACGAGCAGTACTTC. As protein: CASSLKQGVPYEQYF. Drawing the rest from reference TRBV7-9 and TRBJ2-7, the complete variable domain is DTGVSQNPRHKITKRGQNVTFRCDPISEHNRLYWYRQTLGQGPEFLTYFQNEAQLEKSRLLSDRFSAERPKGSFSTLEIQRTEQGDSAMYLCASSLKQGVPYEQYFGPGTRLTVT.

The chain is built from TRBV7-3 and TRBJ2-3; maybe TRBD2 (6 bases). Germline V CDR1 and CDR2: SGHTA, FQGTGA. With 2 bases removed from V and 6 bases from J, the gap between germline ends came to 9 bases. The CDR3 has 13 amino acids. The CDR3 region has the DNA TGTGCCAGCAGCTTACTGGGGAGGGATACGCAGTATTTT. Translation gives CASSLLGRDTQYF.

The gene calls are TRBV7-3 and TRBJ2-1; 14 bases map to TRBD2. V shed 5 bases and J 6 bases; nucleotides not matched to a gene: 6. The germline V gene encodes CDR1 SGHTA and CDR2 FQGTGA. There are 16 residues in the CDR3. CDR3 residues: CASSPAGTSGGNEQFF. CDR3 sequence (DNA): TGTGCCAGCAGCCCGGCCGGGACTAGCGGGGGCAATGAGCAGTTCTTC.

Written as DNA, the CDR3 is TGTGCCAGCAGTTTAGACAGCGGGATCTACGAGCAGTACTTC. Its translation: CASSLDSGIYEQYF. The V gene is TRBV28, the J gene TRBJ2-7; 7 bases align to TRBD2. The V gene end was trimmed by 2 bases and the J gene end by 3 bases; junction bases not matched to a gene: 4. Germline CDR1 reads MDHEN; CDR2 reads SYDVKM. This CDR3 region has 14 residues.

V gene TRBV7-9 combines with J gene TRBJ1-2; a possible D gene is TRBD1 (5 bases). Germline V gene data show CDR1 as SEHNR and CDR2 as FQNEAQ (reference sequence). This CDR3 has 13 residues. V shed 5 bases and J shed 5 bases, with 12 bases lying between them. In DNA form, the CDR3 reads TGTGCCAGCAGCCCGGGGGAAGTATATGGCTACACCTTC. Translated: CASSPGEVYGYTF. Combining the CDR3 with reference TRBV7-9 and TRBJ1-2 gives the whole variable domain DTGVSQNPRHKITKRGQNVTFRCDPISEHNRLYWYRQTLGQGPEFLTYFQNEAQLEKSRLLSDRFSAERPKGSFSTLEIQRTEQGDSAMYLCASSPGEVYGYTFGSGTRLTVV.

The chain uses TRBV19 and TRBJ1-5; D gene unclear. CDR3 size: 17 residues. Germline values: CDR1 LNHDA, CDR2 SQIVND (reference sequence). V was trimmed by 6 bases and J by 1 base, leaving 19 bases between them. The CDR3 nucleotides are TGTGCCAGTAGCACCCTAAGCGGGCGACAAAGCAATCAGCCCCAGCATTTT. Its protein product is CASSTLSGRQSNQPQHF.

The rearrangement links TRBV10-2 to TRBJ1-2; tentatively, D is TRBD1 (6 bases). Germline V gene lookup returns CDR1 WSHSY and CDR2 SAAADI. V was clipped by 2 bases and J by 4 bases, with 11 bases between them. The CDR3 length is 14 residues. The CDR3 DNA follows: TGCGCCAGCAGTGAGGGGGGGGGCCCCTATGGCTACACCTTC. Protein sequence: CASSEGGGPYGYTF.

On this clone: At the DNA level, this CDR3 is encoded by other sequences in the same sample as well. This chain joins TRBV11-3 and TRBJ2-7, with D possibly matching TRBD1 (7 bases). Trimming took off 1 base at V and 3 bases at J, with 10 bases between the two ends. CDR1 is SGHNT, CDR2 YENEEA, per germline. The CDR3 has 14 amino acids. The CDR3 region has the DNA TGTGCCAGCAGCTTAGGACAGGGAGGCTACGAGCAGTACTTC. The encoded protein is CASSLGQGGYEQYF.

DNA for the CDR3: TGTGCCAGCAGCTTAAAGGTTGCAGGGGATGCTGAAGCTTTCTTT. Translation gives CASSLKVAGDAEAFF. V is TRBV11-2 and J is TRBJ1-1; D might be TRBD1 (6 bases). V was cut by 2 bases and J by 6 bases, with 16 bases left in between. Germline V gene sequence: CDR1 SGHAT, CDR2 FQNNGV. The CDR3 sequence is 15 residues long.

The chain has TRBV28 and TRBJ1-4; D call uncertain. V lost 5 bases to trimming and J lost 0 bases, with 13 bases between them. CDR1 MDHEN and CDR2 SYDVKM come from the germline V gene. The CDR3 loop spans 16 amino acids. CDR3 in amino acids: CASSTSPGATNEKLFF. The CDR3 nucleotides read TGTGCCAGCAGTACTTCCCCCGGTGCAACTAATGAAAAACTGTTTTTT. The whole variable domain, filled in from reference TRBV28 and TRBJ1-4, reads DVKVTQSSRYLVKRTGEKVFLECVQDMDHENMFWYRQDPGLGLRLIYFSYDVKMKEKGDIPEGYSVSREKKERFSLILESASTNQTSMYLCASSTSPGATNEKLFFGSGTQLSVL.

The chain carries TRBV30 and TRBJ1-1; 8 positions match TRBD1. V lost 1 base and J lost 3; bases outside the gene matches: 10. The CDR3 consists of 16 residues. Germline CDR1 and CDR2: GTSNPN and SVGIG (reference sequence). The CDR3 sequence: CAWSAALDRVDTEAFF. The CDR3 DNA is TGTGCCTGGAGTGCCGCCTTGGACAGGGTCGACACTGAAGCTTTCTTT. Variable domain in full (rest from reference TRBV30 and TRBJ1-1): SQTIHQWPATLVQPVGSPLSLECTVEGTSNPNLYWYRQAAGRGLQLLFYSVGIGQISSEVPQNLSASRPQDRQFILSSKKLLLSDSGFYLCAWSAALDRVDTEAFFGQGTRLTVV.

There are a few counts of this clone. This chain connects TRBV15 to TRBJ2-1, with 10 bases identical to TRBD2. The V gene end was trimmed by 2 bases and the J gene end by 4 bases; junction bases not matched to a gene: 11. The CDR3 runs to 18 residues. Germline lookup yields CDR1 LNHNV and CDR2 YYDKDF (reference sequence). The CDR3 DNA reads as TGTGCCACCAGCAGAAAGGGGGACCCAGCGGGAGGGTACAATGAGCAGTTCTTC. Translation: CATSRKGDPAGGYNEQFF.

This clone has a handful of counts. The chain has TRBV7-6 and TRBJ2-5, with 8 bases fitting TRBD2. With V trimmed by 1 base and J by 3 bases, 4 bases remained unmatched. This CDR3 is 15 amino acids long. Germline CDR1 is SGHVS and CDR2 is FNYEAQ. The CDR3: CASSLVRAGEETQYF. The CDR3 DNA follows: TGTGCCAGCAGCTTAGTCCGAGCGGGAGAAGAGACCCAGTACTTC.

The V gene is TRBV27, the J gene TRBJ2-7; 7 nucleotides align to TRBD2. CDR3 length equals 15 residues. J gave up 4 bases and V 6 bases, and 12 bases lay outside the gene matches. Looked up from germline, CDR1 is MNHEY and CDR2 is SMNVEV (reference sequence). The CDR3 protein is CASRPGLGGSYEQYF. CDR3 bases: TGTGCCAGCAGACCCGGACTAGGCGGGTCTTACGAGCAGTACTTC.

There are a few counts of this clone. The rearrangement joins TRBV5-4 to TRBJ2-3; D is perhaps TRBD2 (5 bases). The CDR3 spans 14 residues. CDR1 and CDR2 from the germline V gene are SGHNT and YYREEE (reference sequence). The V and J ends lost 0 bases and 6 bases respectively, with 11 bases between them. The CDR3 is CASSLALRGDTQYF. The CDR3 bases are TGTGCCAGCAGCTTGGCCCTACGCGGGGATACGCAGTATTTT.

This chain joins TRBV9 and TRBJ2-7; 7 bases are a match to TRBD2. CDR1 and CDR2 from the germline V gene are SGDLS and YYNGEE. The ends lost 2 bases at V and 6 bases at J; junction bases unmatched: 11. The CDR3 contains 15 residues. The CDR3 reads CASSVGGDRAVEQYF. CDR3 DNA sequence: TGTGCCAGCAGCGTTGGGGGGGATAGGGCGGTCGAGCAGTACTTC.

The V and J genes are TRBV28 and TRBJ2-5; perhaps TRBD1 as D (6 bases). Trimming pared 3 bases from V and 2 bases from J, leaving 13 bases between. The germline V gene has CDR1 MDHEN and CDR2 SYDVKM. The CDR3 has 15 amino acids. This CDR3 reads CASSLGARRQETQYF. The CDR3 DNA is TGTGCCAGCAGTTTGGGGGCCCGGAGGCAAGAGACCCAGTACTTC.

Remarks on this clone: One end of the junction is discordant with germline, which a read error may explain. The CDR3 sequence is CASRYWREGGYEQYF. CDR3 sequence (DNA): TGTGCCAGCCGTTATTGGCGGGAGGGCGGGTACGAGCAGTACTTC. The chain carries TRBV6-6 and TRBJ2-7, with 9 bases matching TRBD2. CDR1 is MNHNY, CDR2 SVGAGI, per germline (reference sequence). The CDR3 consists of 15 residues.

The chain has TRBV5-6 and TRBJ2-2; TRBD1 matches at 7 bases. V lost 7 bases to trimming and J lost 0 bases; unmatched junction nucleotides: 3. This CDR3 region has 14 residues. Germline loops: CDR1 SGHDT, CDR2 YYEEEE. This CDR3 is CASRGGPNTGELFF. CDR3 in DNA: TGTGCCAGCCGAGGGGGCCCGAACACCGGGGAGCTGTTTTTT.

This sequence joins TRBV11-2 and TRBJ2-1, with D perhaps matching TRBD2 (6 bases). V was trimmed by 1 base and J by 5 bases, leaving 15 bases between them. The CDR3 spans 16 residues. CDR1 is SGHAT, CDR2 FQNNGV, per germline. As DNA, the CDR3 is TGTGCCAGCAGCTTAGTCGGGACTCCCTTCGACAATGAGCAGTTCTTC. This encodes CASSLVGTPFDNEQFF. Supplemented by reference TRBV11-2 and TRBJ2-1, the full variable domain reads EAGVAQSPRYKIIEKRQSVAFWCNPISGHATLYWYQQILGQGPKLLIQFQNNGVVDDSQLPKDRFSAERLKGVDSTLKIQPAKLEDSAVYLCASSLVGTPFDNEQFFGPGTRLTVL.

J is TRBJ2-7 and V is TRBV4-1, with 12 positions matching TRBD2. Germline trimming cut 4 bases from V and 2 bases from J; bases unmatched to any gene: 6. The CDR3 runs to 16 residues. Germline CDR1 MGHRA, CDR2 YSYEKL. Here the CDR3 reads CASSPLAGGPAYEQYF. The CDR3 region has the DNA TGCGCCAGCAGCCCGCTAGCGGGAGGGCCGGCCTACGAGCAGTACTTC.

V is TRBV7-9 and J is TRBJ1-5, with D perhaps matching TRBD1 (5 bases). Germline CDR1 is SEHNR and CDR2 is FQNEAQ (reference sequence). V lost 5 bases and J lost 8, with 13 bases in between. The CDR3 runs to 13 residues. The CDR3 is CASSEKRGEPQHF. The CDR3, as DNA: TGTGCCAGCAGCGAAAAACGGGGGGAGCCCCAGCATTTT.

The chain carries TRBV18 and TRBJ1-3, with TRBD1 identical over 9 bases. The CDR3 contains 18 residues. V dropped 3 bases and J dropped 0; count of bases not matched to a gene: 9. CDR1 KGHSH and CDR2 LQKENI come from the germline V gene. As DNA, the CDR3 is TGTGCCAGCTCACCCCCGGGACAGGGTACGAGCTCTGGAAACACCATATATTTT. Amino acids: CASSPPGQGTSSGNTIYF.

This clone has just one count. The V call is TRBV14, the J call TRBJ1-1; the match to TRBD1 covers 8 bases. The CDR3 is 14 amino acids. Germline trimming cut 3 bases from V and 7 bases from J; bases unmatched to any gene: 7. Per germline, CDR1 SGHDN and CDR2 FVKESK. This chain's CDR3 is CASSQSQGANEAFF. CDR3 in DNA: TGTGCCAGCAGCCAGAGCCAGGGGGCAAATGAAGCTTTCTTT.

The chain recombines TRBV9 with TRBJ2-3; TRBD2 matches at 8 bases. Germline V gives CDR1 SGDLS, CDR2 YYNGEE. The CDR3 is 20 amino acids. Trimming took 4 bases from V and 1 from J; bases not matched to a gene: 20. This CDR3 reads CASSPRPSGRPQGGTDTQYF. DNA for the CDR3: TGTGCCAGCAGCCCCCGGCCCAGCGGGAGACCCCAGGGTGGCACAGATACGCAGTATTTT.

The rearrangement uses TRBV4-2 and TRBJ2-5; 9 bases match TRBD2. The germline V gene encodes CDR1 LGHNA and CDR2 YNFKEQ. This CDR3 is built from 14 residues. V shed 2 bases, J shed 5 bases, and the junction held 3 bases outside the gene matches. CDR3 in amino acids: CASSQTGLAETQYF. The CDR3 nucleotides are TGTGCCAGCAGCCAAACTGGACTAGCGGAGACCCAGTACTTC.

V usage is TRBV6-1 and J usage is TRBJ1-1; TRBD1 agrees at 10 bases. V lost 4 bases to trimming and J lost 4 bases; unmatched junction nucleotides: 6. The CDR3 runs 15 residues. Germline V CDR1 and CDR2: MNHNS, SASEGT. In nucleotides, the CDR3 is TGTGCCAGCAGTGTCCCGGGACAGGGGATCACTGAAGCTTTCTTT. Its protein product is CASSVPGQGITEAFF.